The entry below describes one T cell receptor (beta chain). Its antigen is as yet unknown. The time point was: recipient sample about 28 days before transplant, after cytoreduction. This CDR3 has 14 amino acids. Germline assignment: CDR1 MRHNA and CDR2 SNTAGT. Trimming stripped 3 bases from V and 1 base from J, with 9 bases between. Measured with immunoSEQ multiplex PCR; TCRdb has only the in-frame clones, and not every one. The data contain about 45,000 clones, about four fifths of them singletons. These data are taken from a study of T cell clonotyping in hematopoietic cell transplantation. Broader study findings: Higher Inverse Simpson Index values in graft donor and pretransplant recipient predicted broader posttransplant TCR diversity. After transplant, recipient diversity fell while pathologically expanded clonotypes grew through day 180.

This rearrangement joins TRBV6-4 to TRBJ1-1; D is unclear. The receptor's source is a man aged 55 to 70 with myelodysplastic syndrome. Some clones in this sample may be carry-over from other donors' samples. The material was peripheral blood mononuclear cells, obtained before stem cell transplant. As DNA, the CDR3 is TGTGCCAGCAGTGATTCCGACAAGAACACTGAAGCTTTCTTT. It yields the protein CASSDSDKNTEAFF.